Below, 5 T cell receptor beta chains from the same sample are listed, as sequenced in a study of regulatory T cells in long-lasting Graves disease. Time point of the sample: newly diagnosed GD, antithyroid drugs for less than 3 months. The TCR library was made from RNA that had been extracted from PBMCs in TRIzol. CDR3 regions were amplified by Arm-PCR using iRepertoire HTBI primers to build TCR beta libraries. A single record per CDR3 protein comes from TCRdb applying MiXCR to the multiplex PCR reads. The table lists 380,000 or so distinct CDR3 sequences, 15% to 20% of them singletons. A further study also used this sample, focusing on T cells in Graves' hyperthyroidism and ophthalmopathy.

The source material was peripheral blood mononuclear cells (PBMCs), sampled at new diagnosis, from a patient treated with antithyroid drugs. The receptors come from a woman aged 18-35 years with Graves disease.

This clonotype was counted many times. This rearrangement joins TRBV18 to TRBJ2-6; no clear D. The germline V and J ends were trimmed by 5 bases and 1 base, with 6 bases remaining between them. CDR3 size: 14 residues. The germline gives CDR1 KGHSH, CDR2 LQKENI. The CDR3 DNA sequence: TGTGCCAGCTCAACAAAATCTGGGGCCAACGTCCTGACTTTC. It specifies CASSTKSGANVLTF.

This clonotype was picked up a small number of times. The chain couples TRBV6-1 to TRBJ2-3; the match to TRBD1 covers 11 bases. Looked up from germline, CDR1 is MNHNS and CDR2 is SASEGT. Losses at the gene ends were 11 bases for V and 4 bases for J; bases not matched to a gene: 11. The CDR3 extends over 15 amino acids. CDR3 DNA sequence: TGTGCCTCACACCGGGGACAGGGGGTCCCAGATACGCAGTATTTT. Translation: CASHRGQGVPDTQYF.

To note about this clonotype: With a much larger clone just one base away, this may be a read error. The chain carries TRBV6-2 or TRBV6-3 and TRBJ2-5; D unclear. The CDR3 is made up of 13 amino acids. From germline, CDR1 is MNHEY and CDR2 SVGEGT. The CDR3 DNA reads TGTGCCGGCAGAGGTGATCTCCAAGAGACCCAGTACTTC. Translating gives CAGRGDLQETQYF.

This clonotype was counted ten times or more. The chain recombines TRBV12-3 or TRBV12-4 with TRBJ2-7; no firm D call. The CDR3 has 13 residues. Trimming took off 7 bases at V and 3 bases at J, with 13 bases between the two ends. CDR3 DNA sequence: TGTGCCAGCACCTCGGGCGCCCGCTACGAGCAGTACTTC. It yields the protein CASTSGARYEQYF.

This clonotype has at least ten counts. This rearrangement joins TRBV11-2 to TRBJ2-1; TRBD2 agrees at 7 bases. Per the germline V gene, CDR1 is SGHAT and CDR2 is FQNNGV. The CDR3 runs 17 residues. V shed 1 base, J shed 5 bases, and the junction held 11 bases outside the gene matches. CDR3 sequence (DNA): TGTGCCAGCAGCTTAGGGGTGGGACTACCTTGGGACAATGAGCAGTTCTTC. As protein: CASSLGVGLPWDNEQFF.